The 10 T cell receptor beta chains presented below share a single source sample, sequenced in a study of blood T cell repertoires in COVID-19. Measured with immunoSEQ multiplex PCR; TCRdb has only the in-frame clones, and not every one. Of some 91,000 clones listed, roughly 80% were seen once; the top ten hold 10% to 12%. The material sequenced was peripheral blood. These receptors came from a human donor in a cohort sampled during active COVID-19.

CDR3 sequence: CASIQSGLRGQPQHF. For the CDR3, the DNA is TGTGCCAGCATCCAAAGTGGACTGCGGGGCCAGCCCCAGCATTTT. The J gene is TRBJ1-5, the V gene TRBV28; possibly TRBD1 for D (5 bases). The CDR3 covers 15 residues. V lost 7 bases and J 7 bases, leaving 20 bases between the germline ends. The germline V gene has CDR1 MDHEN and CDR2 SYDVKM.

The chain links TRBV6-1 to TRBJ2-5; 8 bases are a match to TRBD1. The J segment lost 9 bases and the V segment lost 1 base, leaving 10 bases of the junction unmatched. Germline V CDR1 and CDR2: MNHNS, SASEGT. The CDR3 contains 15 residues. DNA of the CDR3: TGTGCCAGCAGTGAAGTTGGACAGGGAAATCGGGCCCAGTACTTC. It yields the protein CASSEVGQGNRAQYF.

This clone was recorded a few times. CDR3 coding DNA: TGTGCCAGCAGTCAACCGGGACAGGAGGCTGGGGAGACCCAGTACTTC. Protein sequence: CASSQPGQEAGETQYF. This rearrangement joins TRBV27 to TRBJ2-5; 8 bases agree with TRBD1. J lost 5 bases, V lost 5 bases, and 13 bases had no gene match. The CDR3 sequence is 16 residues long. Germline V gene data show CDR1 as MNHEY and CDR2 as SMNVEV (reference sequence).

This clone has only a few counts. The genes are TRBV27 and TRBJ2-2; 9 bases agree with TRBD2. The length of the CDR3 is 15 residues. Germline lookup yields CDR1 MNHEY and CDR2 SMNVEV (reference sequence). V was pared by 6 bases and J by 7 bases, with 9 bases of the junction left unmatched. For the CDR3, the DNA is TGTGCCAGCAGCCTCCGGACTAGCGTTGGCGGGGAGCTGTTTTTT. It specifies CASSLRTSVGGELFF.

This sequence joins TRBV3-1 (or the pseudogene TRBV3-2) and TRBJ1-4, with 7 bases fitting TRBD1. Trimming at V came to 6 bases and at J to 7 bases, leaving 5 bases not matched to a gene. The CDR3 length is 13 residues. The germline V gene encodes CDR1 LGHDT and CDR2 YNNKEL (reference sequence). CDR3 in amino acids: CASSPTGTEKLFF. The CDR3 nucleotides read TGTGCCAGCAGTCCGACAGGGACTGAAAAACTGTTTTTT.

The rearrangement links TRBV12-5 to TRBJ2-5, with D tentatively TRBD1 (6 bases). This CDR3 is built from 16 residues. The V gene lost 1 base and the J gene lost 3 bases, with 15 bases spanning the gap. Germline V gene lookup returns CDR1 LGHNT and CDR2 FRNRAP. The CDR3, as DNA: TGTGCTAGTGGTTTGGGGACCGGACAGCCGGAAGAGACCCAGTACTTC. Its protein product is CASGLGTGQPEETQYF.

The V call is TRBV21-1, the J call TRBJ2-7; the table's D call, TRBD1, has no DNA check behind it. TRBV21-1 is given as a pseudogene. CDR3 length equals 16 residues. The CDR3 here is CASSKVSNRVAYEQYF. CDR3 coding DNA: TGTGCCAGCAGCAAAGTTTCAAACAGGGTTGCCTACGAGCAGTACTTC.

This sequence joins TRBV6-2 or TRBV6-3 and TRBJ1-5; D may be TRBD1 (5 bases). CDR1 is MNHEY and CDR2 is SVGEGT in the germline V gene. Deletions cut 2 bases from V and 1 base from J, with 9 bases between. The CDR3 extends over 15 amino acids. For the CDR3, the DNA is TGTGCCAGCAGTTACACAGGCGAGAGCAATCAGCCCCAGCATTTT. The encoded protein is CASSYTGESNQPQHF.

The CDR3 DNA sequence: TGTGCCAGCAGTGAACACAGCCGCTCCTACGAGCAGTACTTC. Its protein product is CASSEHSRSYEQYF. The chain uses TRBV6-1 and TRBJ2-7; D unclear. Germline V gene sequence: CDR1 MNHNS, CDR2 SASEGT. V lost 2 bases and J lost 0, with 8 bases in between. The CDR3 runs 14 residues.

CDR3 amino acids: CASSVAGGSYNEQFF. The CDR3 DNA reads TGTGCCAGCAGCGTAGCGGGGGGTTCCTACAATGAGCAGTTCTTC. This chain uses TRBV2 with TRBJ2-1, with 10 bases lining up with TRBD2. V lost 6 bases and J lost 1; bases outside the gene matches: 3. Germline assignment: CDR1 SNHLY and CDR2 FYNNEI. CDR3 length: 15 amino acids.